Below, one TCR beta chain is given with its context. No cognate antigen has been identified for it. No qualities accompany the bases; no much larger clone lies one base away. The germline V gene yields SGHTA for CDR1 and FQGNSA for CDR2. Spanning cysteine to phenylalanine, the CDR3 consists of 18 amino acids. CDR3 DNA only is kept here, 54 bases in frame from base 1. Trimming costs V 5 bases and J 0 bases, and their ends lie 21 bases apart. The library relied on the immunoSEQ multiplex PCR assay. RNA was extracted from all samples and reverse transcribed into cDNA, which served as template for TCR sequencing. First-strand cDNA was synthesized using SuperScript III with a 2:1 mix of oligo-dT and random hexamers. A synthetic immune receptor repertoire was used to gauge amplification bias, and whatever bias remained was removed computationally. The original pipeline was this. After raw reads were preprocessed to remove errors, the CDR3 was defined following IMGT conventions as running from the conserved cysteine to phenylalanine. Clonality was computed by normalizing Shannon entropy by log2 of the number of productive unique TCRs and subtracting the result from 1. CD4 or CD8 identity of scalp clones was inferred by cross-referencing scalp TCRbeta sequences with sorted blood CD4 and CD8 repertoires. TCRdb carries this immuneACCESS record with in-frame sequences only. Its versions omit some clonotypes, under half of them owing to an unresolved V gene in the studies checked, with the rest unexplained. V and J calls plus clone size are reproduced from that table; the DNA served to infer D and trimming. The sample yields about 170,000 clones; roughly 63% were counted once. In total, the top ten clones hold 15% to 20% of the sample.

What this sample's treatment or condition label stands for: oral pan-JAK inhibitor, 5-10 mg twice daily. From alopecia areata patients, peripheral blood was collected along with lesional scalp punch biopsies. PBMCs were isolated by density centrifugation and stained for CD3, CD4 and CD8, after which CD4+ and CD8+ T cells were sorted on a FACSAria. The sample originates from a study of CD8+ T cells in alopecia areata (dated by TCRdb to 2017 to 2018). In the study overall: Treated patients were enrolled in an open-label pilot trial of oral tofacitinib, 5 to 10 mg twice daily, for moderate-to-severe alopecia areata. Tofacitinib was administered for 6 to 18 months, and 6 months of follow-up off drug were then conducted to assess delayed response and recurrence. For the treated patients, the SALT score, which quantifies what percentage of scalp surface area is affected, served as the measure of disease severity. High-throughput TCRbeta sequencing was used to examine T cell clonal expansion in alopecia areata in both the C3H/HeJ mouse model and human patients. Scalp tissue and sorted CD4+ and CD8+ peripheral blood T cells from patchy and totalis/universalis alopecia areata patients and from healthy controls were covered by human TCRbeta sequencing. Patients on tofacitinib were biopsied at baseline and after 4 and 24 weeks of treatment, and several of the patients also had a later scalp biopsy. Scalp clonality was compared across normal scalp (n=4), patchy alopecia areata scalp (n=8), and alopecia totalis/universalis scalp (n=8). RNA was extracted with the PAXgene miRNA kit for fixed scalp, the miRNeasy kit for PBMCs, and the RNeasy kit for mouse skin. TCRbeta CDR3 regions were amplified by immunoSEQ multiplex PCR with 35 Vbeta forward and 13 Jbeta reverse primers.

Study-wide conclusions, independent of this receptor: Scalp clonality and the number of expanded CD8+ clones among the top 100 scalp clones were significantly decreased by tofacitinib. Unlike mouse skin, where gammadelta T cells dominate, normal human skin contains resident alphabeta T cells that get sequenced too, which complicates analysis of the scalp TCR repertoire. Many expanded lesional clones were found to persist in scalp and blood during tofacitinib treatment, and relapse after treatment cessation may be partly explained by this persistence. Shared TCR sequences between patients were less evident than in mice, which may be partly attributable to HLA diversity in the patient population. Higher clonality and more expanded CD8+ clones were observed in lesional scalp than in normal scalp, particularly in alopecia totalis/universalis, a finding suggestive of antigenic drive. Because the treated cohort was small and included a single nonresponder, larger studies are needed to assess links between baseline CD8+ expansion and response.

Rearrangement joined TRBV7-2 to TRBJ2-3, with TRBD2 as a weak D call on 5 bases. Sequencing was performed on CD4+ T cells sorted from blood, taken between weeks 55 and 65, from a patient treated with tofacitinib. The sequence was collected from a human donor with alopecia areata. The DNA reads TGTGCCAGCAGCGTACCAGACCGACGGCGGGCTAGCACAGATACGCAGTATTTT. Translation gives CASSVPDRRRASTDTQYF.